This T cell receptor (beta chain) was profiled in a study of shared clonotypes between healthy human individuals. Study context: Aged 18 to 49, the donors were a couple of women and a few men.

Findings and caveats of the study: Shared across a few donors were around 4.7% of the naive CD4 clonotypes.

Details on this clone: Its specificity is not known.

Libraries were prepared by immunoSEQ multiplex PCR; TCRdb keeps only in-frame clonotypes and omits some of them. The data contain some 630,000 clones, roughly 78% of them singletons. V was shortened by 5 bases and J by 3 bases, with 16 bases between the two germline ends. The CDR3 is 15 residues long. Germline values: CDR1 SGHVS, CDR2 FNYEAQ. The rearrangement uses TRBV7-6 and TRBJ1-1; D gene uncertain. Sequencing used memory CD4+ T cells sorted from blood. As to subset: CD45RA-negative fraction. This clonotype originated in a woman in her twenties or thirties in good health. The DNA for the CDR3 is TGTGCCAGCAGCCCCTCGCCTCAGGAACACACTGAAGCTTTCTTT. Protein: CASSPSPQEHTEAFF.